This T cell receptor beta chain was sequenced for a study of cytomegalovirus exposure and HLA in healthy donors. Trimming pared 6 bases from V and 4 bases from J, leaving 18 bases between. The germline V gene encodes CDR1 LNHDA and CDR2 SQIVND (reference sequence). The CDR3 contains 15 residues. The protocol was immunoSEQ multiplex PCR, while the TCRdb copy is restricted to in-frame clones and leaves out a portion. The sample includes approximately 71,000 clones, over 80% of them seen just once. The J gene is TRBJ1-2, the V gene TRBV19, with D unclear. Sequenced material: PBMCs. The sequence derives from a man between 18 and 29 years old in good health and CMV-seronegative. The CDR3 reads CASRLVGGPLYGYTF. In nucleotides, the CDR3 is TGTGCCAGTAGACTGGTGGGAGGGCCCCTCTATGGCTACACCTTC.